This T cell receptor beta chain was identified in a study of blood T cell repertoires in COVID-19. Study-wide context: Acute-phase and convalescent COVID-19 samples originated in the United States, Italy and Spain. Nucleic acid was either cDNA or gDNA, and it came from T cells, B-cell-depleted T cells, or PBMCs.

In the original workflow: How many nucleated cells were present was estimated from reference gene primer amplification. Sequencing used immunoSEQ multiplex PCR; TCRdb keeps in-frame clones, though not all of them. V, J and clone size are those of that table, while D and trimming were read from the DNA. The data show roughly 71,000 clones, 75% to 90% seen once. V lost 9 bases, J lost 0 bases, and 6 bases stayed unmatched. From germline, CDR1 is SGHRS and CDR2 YFSETQ. The CDR3 loop spans 14 amino acids. The chain couples TRBV5-1 to TRBJ2-5; 9 bases match TRBD1. Sequencing was carried out using peripheral blood. The clonotype comes from a man in his 70s who had recovered from COVID-19. CDR3 region: CATGDRVNQETQYF. The CDR3 DNA reads as TGCGCCACCGGGGACAGGGTGAACCAAGAGACCCAGTACTTC.